This record looks at one T cell receptor (beta chain) sequence and its context. Which antigen it targets is not known. One base away there is no much larger clone; base qualities are not given. TCRbeta CDR3 regions were amplified from genomic DNA using the immunoSEQ Assay, a bias-controlled multiplex PCR. The source study handled its data this way. The number of nucleated cells in each sample was estimated by amplification of reference gene primers within the assay. Sequence reads were collapsed and filtered to measure the absolute abundance of every unique TCRbeta CDR3 rearrangement. Productive Simpson clonality was computed per sample as the square root of Simpson's diversity index over productive rearrangements. TCRdb provides this immuneACCESS table in a form limited to in-frame rearrangements. Some clones are lacking; in checked studies, under half of them reflect an unresolved V gene, and why the rest are absent is not known. From that table come the V and J calls and clone size; the DNA was used to work out D and trimming. The sample table holds around 190,000 clones, of which about four fifths were seen once. The ten most abundant clones make up around 10% of the sample.

At one collaborating source in Seattle, patients were enrolled during active infection and were followed longitudinally through the course of disease. Each collaborating institution followed its own protocols to collect whole blood in K2EDTA tubes. Collaborator samples were shipped for TCRbeta analysis as frozen whole blood, isolated PBMCs, or DNA extracted from either sample type. This record comes from a study of blood T cell repertoires in COVID-19 (dated by TCRdb to 2018 to 2021). Study-level background: Collaborator samples came from the United States, Italy and Spain and covered acute and convalescent phases of COVID-19. The prospective study material was composed of cDNA or gDNA derived from T cells, B-cell-depleted T cells, or PBMCs. Subjects who had been exposed to COVID-19, were actively infected with it, or had recovered from it provided the deeply sampled blood TCRbeta repertoires that made up the dataset. The repertoires were released in a freely available public database meant as a resource for research on the immune response to SARS-CoV-2. Samples were obtained from the ongoing ImmuneRACE study (first 160 participants) and from 1,254 subjects provided by 6 global collaborators. A de-identified subject ID, COVID-19 status, age in years and sex were almost always included in the sample metadata. Where available, HLA class I and class II types were taken from metadata supplied by the sample provider and were not determined by assay-based typing. The investigation overall reported the following: Clinical and demographic metadata were provided uncurated, with the amount varying by source and participant.

Via the germline V gene, CDR1 is MNHEY and CDR2 SVGAGI. Counted from cysteine to phenylalanine, this CDR3 has 14 amino acids. Just the 42-base CDR3 DNA is kept, in frame starting at base 1. For this chain, trimming is 6 bases at the V end and 7 bases at the J end, and the number of junction bases without a gene match is 5. The chain is assembled from TRBV6-5 and TRBJ2-1, and TRBD2 matches 11 of the central bases. Sample: peripheral blood. The sequence was collected from a woman between 40 and 50 years old with COVID-19, enrolled during active disease. The CDR3 region: CASSPGLAANEQFF. The sequence in DNA is TGTGCCAGCAGCCCGGGACTAGCGGCAAATGAGCAGTTCTTC.